The 22 T cell receptor beta chains below all came from one sample that was sequenced in a study of T cells in women clearing cervical HPV infection. The protocol was immunoSEQ multiplex PCR, while the TCRdb copy is restricted to in-frame clones and leaves out a portion. Its table lists roughly 35,000 clones. Material for sequencing was blood buffy coat. These receptors all stem from a woman aged 18 to 69 with a cervical HPV16 infection that either progressed to CIN3+ or cleared (not recorded which).

The sequenced CDR3 bases are TGCAGTGCTCGTCAGGGGGACTACGAG. As protein: CSARQGDYE. The full CDR3 sequence reads CSARQGDYEQYF. The chain couples TRBV20-1 to TRBJ2-7; 7 bases are shared with TRBD1. The read gets to within 3 residues of the CDR3 end, and the germline J gene fills in the rest. Germline CDR1 reads DFQATT; CDR2 reads SNEGSKA (reference sequence). This CDR3 contains 12 residues. The junction had 4 bases not matched to a gene; V was cut back by 5 bases and J by 3 bases.

Turning to this clone: An end of the junction differs from the germline gene, which may be a read error. The read gets to within 3 residues of the CDR3 end, and the germline J gene fills in the rest. Other nucleotide sequences from this sample produce the same CDR3. The V and J genes are TRBV18 and TRBJ2-7; D ambiguous. CDR1 and CDR2 (germline): KGHSH, LQKENI. The CDR3 has 13 amino acids. The CDR3 DNA, read in part, is TGTGCCAGTTCACCAGGTGGCCAGAACGAG. This codes for CASSPGGQNE. The entire CDR3 protein reads CASSPGGQNEQYF.

Turning to this clone: Read sequence stops 3 residues before the CDR3 end, and the germline J gene provides the missing end. J is TRBJ2-2 and V is TRBV5-4; D gene ambiguous. The V end was cut by 3 bases, the J end by 5 bases, with 14 bases between. From germline, CDR1 is SGHNT and CDR2 YYREEE (reference sequence). The CDR3 has 15 amino acids. Here the CDR3 reads CASSSLAYETGELFF. Incomplete CDR3 DNA: TGTGCCAGCAGCTCCCTCGCGTACGAAACCGGGGAG.

On this clone: The read falls 3 residues short of the CDR3 end, and the missing part is taken from the germline J gene. The V call is TRBV12-3 or TRBV12-4, the J call TRBJ2-5; D possibly corresponds to TRBD1 (6 bases). V dropped 2 bases and J dropped 5 bases, with 6 bases sitting between them. CDR3 size: 12 residues. The CDR3 sequence: CASSLQGETQYF. The part of the CDR3 DNA that was read is TGTGCCAGCAGTTTACAGGGGGAGACC.

Comment on this clone: The read gets to within 3 residues of the CDR3 end, and the germline J gene fills in the rest. The V gene is TRBV7-9, the J gene TRBJ1-4; no reliable D call. The CDR3 runs 14 residues. The germline gives CDR1 SEHNR, CDR2 FQNEAQ (reference sequence). V was clipped by 4 bases and J by 5 bases, with 11 bases between them. The CDR3 spells CASSSGGENEKLFF. The sequenced part of the CDR3 DNA is TGTGCCAGCAGCTCAGGCGGGGAAAATGAAAAA. Filled out from reference TRBV7-9 and TRBJ1-4, the complete variable domain reads DTGVSQNPRHKITKRGQNVTFRCDPISEHNRLYWYRQTLGQGPEFLTYFQNEAQLEKSRLLSDRFSAERPKGSFSTLEIQRTEQGDSAMYLCASSSGGENEKLFFGSGTQLSVL.

A word on this clone: The CDR3 end falls 3 residues outside the read, so it is completed with the germline J gene. The J gene is TRBJ2-1, the V gene TRBV19; 11 bases line up with TRBD2. The CDR3 totals 15 residues. The germline CDR1 and CDR2 sequences are LNHDA and SQIVND (reference sequence). The trim removed 10 bases at V and 8 bases at J, leaving 13 bases unmatched. The CDR3 is CATQGGSGGAYEQFF. The covered CDR3 bases are TGTGCCACCCAAGGGGGTAGCGGGGGGGCCTATGAG.

Points on this clone: The CDR3 end is not reached by the read, which stops 3 residues before it; the germline J gene fills it in. V usage is TRBV20-1 and J usage is TRBJ2-7; tentatively, D is TRBD2 (6 bases). Germline CDR1 and CDR2: DFQATT and SNEGSKA (reference sequence). Trimming left V 0 bases short and J 6 bases short, with 12 bases between. The length of the CDR3 is 13 residues. Incomplete CDR3 DNA: TGCAGTGCTAGAGATCGTGGGACTCCCGAG. Protein product: CSARDRGTPE. The entire CDR3 reads CSARDRGTPEQYF.

Points on this clone: The observed sequence ends 3 residues before the CDR3 terminus, with the missing tail filled in from the germline J gene. This chain joins TRBV30 and TRBJ2-2; D might be TRBD1 (6 bases). This CDR3 spans 12 amino acids. V lost 5 bases and J lost 5, with 9 bases in between. Germline CDR1 GTSNPN, CDR2 SVGIG (reference sequence). CDR3 DNA (partial): TGTGCCTGGGCAGGGGTAACCGGGGAG. This encodes CAWAGVTGE. The entire CDR3 protein reads CAWAGVTGELFF. Full variable domain (missing parts from reference TRBV30 and TRBJ2-2): SQTIHQWPATLVQPVGSPLSLECTVEGTSNPNLYWYRQAAGRGLQLLFYSVGIGQISSEVPQNLSASRPQDRQFILSSKKLLLSDSGFYLCAWAGVTGELFFGEGSRLTVL.

Turning to this clone: Read data end 3 residues before the CDR3 end; the end is taken from the germline J gene. The chain recombines TRBV20-1 with TRBJ1-5, with D possibly matching TRBD1 (5 bases). The V gene's germline CDR1 is DFQATT and CDR2 SNEGSKA (reference sequence). Trimming cost V 6 bases and J 5 bases, with 20 bases left between them. This CDR3 region has 15 residues. The sequenced CDR3 bases are TGCAGTGCGGGGCATCCAGGGAGGCAGGATCAGCCC. It yields the protein CSAGHPGRQDQP. The entire CDR3 reads CSAGHPGRQDQPQHF.

A note on this clone: The read finishes 3 residues shy of the CDR3 end, and the germline J gene is used to complete it. The chain is built from TRBV28 and TRBJ2-1; 7 positions agree with TRBD2. The CDR3 is 15 residues long. V trimming: 6 bases; J trimming: 4 bases; junction bases outside the gene matches: 9. Germline V gene data show CDR1 as MDHEN and CDR2 as SYDVKM. CDR3 residues: CASSRGLAAYNEQFF. The CDR3 DNA, read in part, is TGTGCCAGCAGCCGCGGGCTAGCGGCATACAATGAG.

About this clone itself: The CDR3 end falls 3 residues outside the read, so it is completed with the germline J gene. The chain joins TRBV29-1 to TRBJ2-1; D unclear. Per the germline V gene, CDR1 is SQVTM and CDR2 is ANQGSEA. The CDR3 has 16 residues. Trimming removed 2 bases at V and 0 bases at J, with 14 bases between. CDR3 sequence: CSVEHYSKSSYNEQFF. CDR3 DNA, as far as it was read: TGCAGCGTTGAACACTATAGTAAGAGCTCCTACAATGAG.

As for this clone: The sequenced fragment ends 3 residues before the CDR3 boundary, so the rest is inferred from the germline J gene. This chain links TRBV5-1 with TRBJ1-5; unclear D gene. The CDR3 runs to 15 residues. Germline V lookup: CDR1 SGHRS, CDR2 YFSETQ. Trimming removed 0 bases at V and 0 bases at J, with 7 bases between. CDR3 residues: CASSLESGSNQPQHF. The CDR3 DNA, read in part, is TGCGCCAGCAGCTTGGAATCAGGTAGCAATCAGCCC.

For this clone: The read terminates 3 residues before the CDR3 end, so the remaining end is supplied by the germline J gene. The chain couples TRBV10-3 to TRBJ2-7; tentative D call: TRBD1 (6 bases). Per the germline V gene, CDR1 is ENHRY and CDR2 is SYGVKD. V lost 3 bases and J 5 bases, leaving 17 bases between the germline ends. The CDR3 runs 15 residues. This chain's CDR3 is CAISERAGDVHEQYF. CDR3 DNA, as far as it was read: TGTGCCATCAGTGAACGGGCAGGGGACGTCCACGAG.

CDR3 amino acids: CAWTRGPGGNTIYF. The CDR3 DNA, read in part, is TGTGCCTGGACCAGGGGCCCCGGTGGAAACACC. J is TRBJ1-3 and V is TRBV30; tentative D call: TRBD1 (6 bases). The CDR3 extends 3 residues past the end of the read, so its final part is completed from the germline J gene. Germline V gives CDR1 GTSNPN, CDR2 SVGIG (reference sequence). Trimming stripped 4 bases from V and 3 bases from J, with 13 bases between. CDR3 length equals 14 residues. The variable domain in full, completed from reference TRBV30 and TRBJ1-3, reads SQTIHQWPATLVQPVGSPLSLECTVEGTSNPNLYWYRQAAGRGLQLLFYSVGIGQISSEVPQNLSASRPQDRQFILSSKKLLLSDSGFYLCAWTRGPGGNTIYFGEGSWLTVV.

Points on this clone: The read ends 3 residues before the CDR3 terminus; that terminus is restored from the germline J gene. This sequence joins TRBV29-1 and TRBJ2-7; 7 bases line up with TRBD1. This CDR3 has 12 residues. Germline V gene data show CDR1 as SQVTM and CDR2 as ANQGSEA. Trimming removed 6 bases from V and 3 bases from J; junction bases left unmatched: 5. The CDR3 DNA, read in part, is TGCAGCGTCTCCTACAGGGGCTACGAG. This sequence encodes CSVSYRGYE. The entire CDR3 is CSVSYRGYEQYF.

Regarding this clone: The read gets to within 3 residues of the CDR3 end, and the germline J gene fills in the rest. The chain carries TRBV13 and TRBJ1-4; maybe TRBD1 (6 bases). Germline V gene data show CDR1 as PRHDT and CDR2 as FYEKMQ (reference sequence). The CDR3 is 16 amino acids. Trimming left V 2 bases short and J 4 bases short, with 14 bases between. The chain's CDR3 is CASSLRGAPRNEKLFF. The DNA read from the CDR3 is TGTGCCAGCAGCTTACGGGGGGCGCCACGTAATGAAAAA.

A word on this clone: Read coverage stops 3 residues before the CDR3 terminus; the germline J gene supplies the remainder. This chain joins TRBV7-2 and TRBJ2-1, with 10 nucleotides matching TRBD2. J was trimmed by 3 bases and V by 3 bases; bases with no gene match: 2. CDR1 is SGHTA and CDR2 is FQGNSA in the germline V gene. The length of the CDR3 is 15 residues. CDR3 loop: CASSFPSGGYNEQFF. The CDR3 DNA, read in part, is TGTGCCAGCAGCTTCCCTAGCGGGGGCTACAATGAG.

As for this clone: Mismatch with germline at one junction end may stem from a read error. The read ends 3 residues shy of where the CDR3 ends; the end is completed using the germline J gene. The J gene is TRBJ1-5, the V gene TRBV2, with D perhaps matching TRBD1 (6 bases). The germline V gene encodes CDR1 SNHLY and CDR2 FYNNEI. There are 14 residues in the CDR3. CDR3 amino acids: CASREGQSNQPQHF. The DNA read from the CDR3 is TGTGCCAGCAGGGAAGGACAGAGCAATCAGCCC.

In regard to this clone: The read gets to within 3 residues of the CDR3 end, and the germline J gene fills in the rest. The rearrangement uses TRBV18 and TRBJ1-4; TRBD1 matches at 8 bases. Germline assignment: CDR1 KGHSH and CDR2 LQKENI. V was clipped by 1 base and J by 5 bases; unmatched bases: 6. The CDR3 has 16 residues. The chain's CDR3 is CASSPRATGGNEKLFF. CDR3 DNA (partial): TGTGCCAGCTCACCACGGGCCACAGGGGGGAATGAAAAA.

With respect to this clone: The CDR3 goes on 3 residues after the read ends, and that part is filled in from the germline J gene. V gene TRBV20-1 combines with J gene TRBJ2-1; 7 bases match TRBD2. From germline, CDR1 is DFQATT and CDR2 SNEGSKA (reference sequence). The CDR3 extends over 20 amino acids. V shed 0 bases and J 0 bases; nucleotides not matched to a gene: 17. CDR3 bases read: TGCAGTGCTAGAGATCCGTCTAGCGGCCACCTCGGGGGCTCCTACAATGAG. Translation: CSARDPSSGHLGGSYNE. The full CDR3 protein reads CSARDPSSGHLGGSYNEQFF.

Remarks on this clone: From the germline J gene comes the end of the CDR3, since the read stops 3 residues before it. The chain couples TRBV18 to TRBJ1-2; 7 bases agree with TRBD1. This CDR3 has 14 residues. The germline V gene encodes CDR1 KGHSH and CDR2 LQKENI. The CDR3 spells CASSPPGQPYDYTF. Partial CDR3 DNA: TGTGCCAGCTCACCTCCGGGACAGCCTTACGAC.

A word on this clone: The read ends 3 residues early relative to the CDR3; the germline J gene fills the gap. J is TRBJ2-7 and V is TRBV7-2; TRBD2 is a possible D gene (6 bases). CDR1 SGHTA and CDR2 FQGNSA come from the germline V gene. The CDR3 extends over 15 amino acids. Trimming cost V 2 bases and J 0 bases, with 11 bases left between them. The CDR3 bases that were read are TGTGCCAGCAGCTTAACGGCCGGGGGCTCCTACGAG. It codes for CASSLTAGGSYE. The full CDR3 sequence reads CASSLTAGGSYEQYF.